The 21 T cell receptor beta chains presented below share a single source sample, sequenced in a study of blood T cell repertoires in COVID-19. The data were produced by immunoSEQ multiplex PCR, yet TCRdb's version contains in-frame clones alone and is incomplete. Here the sample spans over 150,000 clones, roughly 88% being singletons. Sequencing was done on a sample of peripheral blood. The origin of the receptors is a man aged 18 to 30 with COVID-19, enrolled during active disease.

DNA for the CDR3: TGTGCCAGCAGCCCCCGGGACAGGTTCTATGGCTACACCTTC. It is translated as CASSPRDRFYGYTF. V usage is TRBV11-1 and J usage is TRBJ1-2; 8 bases align to TRBD1. This CDR3 has 14 residues. Trimming cost V 5 bases and J 4 bases; bases outside gene matches: 6. CDR1 SGHAT and CDR2 FQDESV come from the germline V gene (reference sequence). Full variable domain (outside the CDR3, taken from reference TRBV11-1 and TRBJ1-2): EAEVAQSPRYKITEKSQAVAFWCDPISGHATLYWYRQILGQGPELLVQFQDESVVDDSQLPKDRFSAERLKGVDSTLKIQPAELGDSAMYLCASSPRDRFYGYTFGSGTRLTVV.

This clone has just one count. The CDR3 reads CASSLVLPSGAQELFF. In nucleotides, the CDR3 is TGTGCCAGCAGCTTAGTCCTTCCTAGCGGGGCCCAAGAACTGTTTTTT. The chain joins TRBV7-8 to TRBJ2-2, with 9 bases identical to TRBD2. Unmatched junction bases numbered 14, after V lost 1 base and J lost 14 bases. The CDR3 totals 16 residues. CDR1 and CDR2 from the germline V gene are SGHVS and FQNEAQ.

The chain links TRBV30 to TRBJ1-3, with D unclear. Germline V lookup: CDR1 GTSNPN, CDR2 SVGIG (reference sequence). Deletions cut 2 bases from V and 4 bases from J, with 9 bases between. This CDR3 has 13 residues. This CDR3 is CAWSSSIGNTIYF. The CDR3 DNA reads as TGTGCCTGGAGTTCCAGTATCGGAAACACCATATATTTT.

V and J are TRBV6-5 and TRBJ2-2, with 9 bases identical to TRBD2. Trimming took 6 bases from V and 6 from J; bases not matched to a gene: 8. CDR3 length: 15 residues. Looked up from germline, CDR1 is MNHEY and CDR2 is SVGAGI. DNA for the CDR3: TGTGCCAGCAGACAGGGGACTAGCAGGGCCGGGGAGCTGTTTTTT. It codes for CASRQGTSRAGELFF.

This chain uses TRBV9 with TRBJ2-3; 10 nucleotides match TRBD2. The V and J ends lost 3 bases and 3 bases, in that order; junction bases with no gene match: 4. The CDR3 consists of 15 residues. Per germline, CDR1 SGDLS and CDR2 YYNGEE. The CDR3 sequence: CASSASGSLTDTQYF. The CDR3 DNA follows: TGTGCCAGCAGCGCTAGCGGGAGTCTAACAGATACGCAGTATTTT.

The rearrangement joins TRBV2 to TRBJ2-5; TRBD2 might be the D (6 bases). Germline V lookup: CDR1 SNHLY, CDR2 FYNNEI. V was trimmed by 8 bases and J by 4 bases, leaving 20 bases between them. The CDR3 extends over 15 amino acids. CDR3 region: CASRISSAIRETQYF. CDR3 nucleotides: TGTGCCAGCCGTATATCTAGCGCGATTCGAGAGACCCAGTACTTC. Based on the CDR3 plus reference TRBV2 and TRBJ2-5, the full variable domain is EPEVTQTPSHQVTQMGQEVILRCVPISNHLYFYWYRQILGQKVEFLVSFYNNEISEKSEIFDDQFSVERPDGSNFTLKIRSTKLEDSAMYFCASRISSAIRETQYFGPGTRLLVL.

The chain couples TRBV7-2 to TRBJ2-7, with 10 bases lining up with TRBD1. The trim removed 6 bases at V and 2 bases at J, leaving 7 bases unmatched. CDR1 is SGHTA and CDR2 is FQGNSA in the germline V gene. The CDR3 spans 15 residues. As DNA, the CDR3 is TGTGCCAGCAGGCCGGGGACAGGGGACCCCTACGAGCAGTACTTC. Amino acid sequence: CASRPGTGDPYEQYF.

The genes are TRBV7-2 and TRBJ2-1; TRBD2 aligns across 9 bases. CDR3 size: 15 residues. The germline V gene encodes CDR1 SGHTA and CDR2 FQGNSA. V lost 1 base to trimming and J lost 4 bases; unmatched junction nucleotides: 2. CDR3 sequence reads: CASSLGLAGYNEQFF. In nucleotides, the CDR3 is TGTGCCAGCAGCTTAGGCCTAGCGGGGTACAATGAGCAGTTCTTC.

This clone was observed a handful of times. The chain employs TRBV19 and TRBJ2-1; a possible D gene is TRBD2 (5 bases). The CDR3 contains 15 residues. V gave up 2 bases and J gave up 4 bases, with 12 bases separating them. Germline V gene lookup returns CDR1 LNHDA and CDR2 SQIVND (reference sequence). Written as DNA, the CDR3 is TGTGCCAGTAGTATAAAGAGAGGGCCGTACAATGAGCAGTTCTTC. This gives the protein CASSIKRGPYNEQFF.

V and J are TRBV29-1 and TRBJ2-7; TRBD1 is a possible D gene (5 bases). Trimming pared 7 bases from V and 0 bases from J, leaving 13 bases between. Germline V lookup: CDR1 SQVTM, CDR2 ANQGSEA. The CDR3 has 13 amino acids. CDR3 in amino acids: CSAQGIGSYEQYF. The CDR3 nucleotides are TGCAGCGCCCAGGGAATCGGCTCCTACGAGCAGTACTTC.

This chain links TRBV6-5 with TRBJ1-1; D not resolved. V lost 8 bases and J lost 7, with 20 bases in between. The CDR3 is made up of 14 amino acids. The germline gives CDR1 MNHEY, CDR2 SVGAGI. The CDR3: CASGTLTMRDEAFF. The CDR3 nucleotides are TGTGCCAGCGGAACCTTGACCATGCGGGATGAAGCTTTCTTT.

This clone was seen only once. The rearrangement links TRBV19 to TRBJ2-7; tentative D call: TRBD2 (5 bases). This CDR3 region has 14 residues. The germline V gene encodes CDR1 LNHDA and CDR2 SQIVND (reference sequence). V shed 2 bases and J shed 0 bases, with 8 bases lying between them. The CDR3 is CASSITGDSYEQYF. CDR3 nucleotide sequence: TGTGCCAGTAGTATAACCGGGGACTCCTACGAGCAGTACTTC.

The chain carries TRBV11-1 and TRBJ2-7, with 9 bases aligning to TRBD2. The CDR3 has 15 amino acids. V lost 3 bases, J lost 5 bases, and 8 bases stayed unmatched. CDR1 and CDR2 from the germline V gene are SGHAT and FQDESV (reference sequence). The DNA for the CDR3 is TGTGCCAGCAGCTTGGGTAGCGGGAGTCCCAACGAGCAGTACTTC. This encodes CASSLGSGSPNEQYF.

The chain links TRBV25-1 to TRBJ2-3, with D maybe TRBD1 (6 bases). The CDR3 has 15 amino acids. CDR1 and CDR2 from the germline V gene are MGHDK and SYGVNS. Trimming removed 2 bases from V and 6 bases from J, with 15 bases in between. CDR3 sequence reads: CASSEESSQGDTQYF. CDR3 bases: TGTGCCAGCAGTGAAGAAAGCAGCCAGGGGGATACGCAGTATTTT.

J is TRBJ2-7 and V is TRBV5-6, with D possibly being TRBD2 (5 bases). The V gene's germline CDR1 is SGHDT and CDR2 YYEEEE. The CDR3 sequence is 14 residues long. V was cut by 3 bases and J by 7 bases, with 17 bases left in between. For the CDR3, the DNA is TGTGCCAGCAGCTCCGGGATCCCGTCGAGGGAGCAGTACTTC. It is translated as CASSSGIPSREQYF.

The chain links TRBV6-1 to TRBJ1-6; possible D gene TRBD1, 6 bases. Germline V gene lookup returns CDR1 MNHNS and CDR2 SASEGT. Trimming removed 0 bases from V and 8 bases from J, with 20 bases in between. The CDR3 is 18 amino acids. The DNA of the CDR3 is TGTGCCAGCAGTGAAGCGATCCGGCTACGGGGGGCTGATTCACCCCTCCACTTT. Its protein is CASSEAIRLRGADSPLHF.

The rearrangement uses TRBV11-2 and TRBJ2-3; D possibly corresponds to TRBD1 (5 bases). V was shortened by 0 bases and J by 8 bases, with 12 bases between the two germline ends. The CDR3 totals 14 residues. Germline CDR1 SGHAT, CDR2 FQNNGV. The CDR3 DNA reads as TGTGCCAGCAGCTTAGAGGCAGGGTACCTTACGCAGTATTTT. Translated: CASSLEAGYLTQYF.

The chain carries TRBV29-1 and TRBJ2-1; 9 bases line up with TRBD2. CDR3 length: 14 amino acids. The V gene end was trimmed by 6 bases and the J gene end by 9 bases; junction bases not matched to a gene: 12. Germline V gene sequence: CDR1 SQVTM, CDR2 ANQGSEA. The CDR3 DNA sequence: TGCAGCGTCACTCCGGGACTAGCAGGGAGTGAGCAGTTCTTC. As protein: CSVTPGLAGSEQFF.

The sample holds one count of this clone. CDR3 in amino acids: CASSVVGIPIETQYF. The CDR3 DNA is TGTGCCAGCAGCGTAGTGGGCATCCCAATAGAGACCCAGTACTTC. The chain couples TRBV9 to TRBJ2-5; D is undetermined. The CDR3 is made up of 15 amino acids. Per the germline V gene, CDR1 is SGDLS and CDR2 is YYNGEE. The germline V and J ends were trimmed by 0 bases and 4 bases, with 13 bases remaining between them.

The V gene is TRBV28, the J gene TRBJ2-1; D is perhaps TRBD1 (5 bases). The V end was cut by 10 bases, the J end by 4 bases, with 11 bases between. The CDR3 contains 12 residues. The germline V gene has CDR1 MDHEN and CDR2 SYDVKM. This CDR3 is CATQRGYNEQFF. For the CDR3, the DNA is TGTGCCACCCAAAGGGGTTACAATGAGCAGTTCTTC. Full variable domain (remainder filled in from reference TRBV28 and TRBJ2-1): DVKVTQSSRYLVKRTGEKVFLECVQDMDHENMFWYRQDPGLGLRLIYFSYDVKMKEKGDIPEGYSVSREKKERFSLILESASTNQTSMYLCATQRGYNEQFFGPGTRLTVL.

The V call is TRBV5-1, the J call TRBJ2-7; D perhaps matches TRBD1 (6 bases). CDR3 length: 15 amino acids. V was trimmed by 0 bases and J by 2 bases, leaving 12 bases between them. The germline V gene encodes CDR1 SGHRS and CDR2 YFSETQ. The CDR3 protein is CASSLVETGTYEQYF. The CDR3 nucleotides are TGCGCCAGCAGCTTGGTTGAGACAGGAACCTACGAGCAGTACTTC.